This T cell receptor beta chain was captured by sequencing in a study of identifying expanded T cells in peripheral blood. This clone was recorded once. Its antigen is unidentified. Repertoires were generated with immunoSEQ multiplex PCR, while TCRdb's copy carries only in-frame clones and drops some. The sample holds about 58,000 clones, about nine tenths seen once. Study findings and constraints: Across healthy donors, higher total template counts meant significantly greater approximately two-week count variance.

The sequence was obtained from a person between 18 and 75 years old in good health. The sequencing sample was made of blood.

CDR3 in amino acids: CASSASSGGFDEQFF. The DNA for the CDR3 is TGTGCCAGCAGCGCTTCTAGCGGGGGGTTCGATGAGCAGTTCTTC. The chain employs TRBV9 and TRBJ2-1, with 11 bases lining up with TRBD2. V dropped 3 bases and J dropped 8; count of bases not matched to a gene: 7. Germline V gives CDR1 SGDLS, CDR2 YYNGEE. This CDR3 comprises 15 residues.